One sample yielded the 2 T cell receptor beta chains listed below, sequenced in a study of blood T cell repertoires in COVID-19. Data came from immunoSEQ multiplex PCR; TCRdb stores just in-frame clones and leaves some out. The sample includes a few hundred thousand clones, just over 85% of them seen just once. The sequencing input was peripheral blood. These receptors all stem from a man older than 75 with acute or convalescent COVID-19.

V is TRBV6-5 and J is TRBJ1-4; 8 nucleotides agree with TRBD1. Germline values: CDR1 MNHEY, CDR2 SVGAGI. The CDR3 sequence is 14 residues long. Trimming removed 4 bases from V and 8 bases from J; junction bases left unmatched: 6. As DNA, the CDR3 is TGTGCCAGCAGTTCTACAGGGGGGAACGAAAAACTGTTTTTT. It is translated as CASSSTGGNEKLFF.

V is TRBV28 and J is TRBJ1-5; tentative D call: TRBD1 (6 bases). This CDR3 has 13 amino acids. V was trimmed by 6 bases and J by 5 bases, leaving 11 bases between them. From germline, CDR1 is MDHEN and CDR2 SYDVKM. Written as DNA, the CDR3 is TGTGCCAGCAGCCCAGGGGTGTATCAGCCCCAGCATTTT. Translating it yields CASSPGVYQPQHF.